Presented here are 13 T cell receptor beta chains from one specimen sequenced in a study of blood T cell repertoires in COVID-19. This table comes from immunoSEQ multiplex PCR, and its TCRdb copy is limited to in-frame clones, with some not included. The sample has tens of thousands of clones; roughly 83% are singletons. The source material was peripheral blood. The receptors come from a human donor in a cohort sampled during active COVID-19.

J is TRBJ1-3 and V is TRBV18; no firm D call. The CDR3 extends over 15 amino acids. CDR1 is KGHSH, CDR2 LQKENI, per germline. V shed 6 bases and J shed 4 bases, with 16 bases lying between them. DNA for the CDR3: TGTGCCAGCTCCCCCGTCGCGGGGTTCGGAAACACCATATATTTT. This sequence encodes CASSPVAGFGNTIYF.

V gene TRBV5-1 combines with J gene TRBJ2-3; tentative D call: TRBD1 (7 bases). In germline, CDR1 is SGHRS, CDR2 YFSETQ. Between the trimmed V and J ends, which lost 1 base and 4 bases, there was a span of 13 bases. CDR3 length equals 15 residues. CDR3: CASSLQGGSADTQYF. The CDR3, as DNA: TGCGCCAGCAGCTTGCAGGGGGGTTCGGCAGATACGCAGTATTTT.

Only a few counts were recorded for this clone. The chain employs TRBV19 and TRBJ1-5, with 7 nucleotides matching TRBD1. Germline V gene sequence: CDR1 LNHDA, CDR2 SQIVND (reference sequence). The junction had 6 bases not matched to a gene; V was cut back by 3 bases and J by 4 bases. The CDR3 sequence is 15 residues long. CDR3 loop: CASSIWTGQNQPQHF. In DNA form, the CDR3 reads TGTGCCAGTAGTATCTGGACAGGCCAGAATCAGCCCCAGCATTTT.

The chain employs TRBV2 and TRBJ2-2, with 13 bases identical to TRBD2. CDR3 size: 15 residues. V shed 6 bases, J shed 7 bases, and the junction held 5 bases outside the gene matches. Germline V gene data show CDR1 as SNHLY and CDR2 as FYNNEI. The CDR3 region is CASRGLAGEIGELFF. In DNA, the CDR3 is TGTGCCAGCAGAGGACTAGCGGGAGAGATCGGGGAGCTGTTTTTT.

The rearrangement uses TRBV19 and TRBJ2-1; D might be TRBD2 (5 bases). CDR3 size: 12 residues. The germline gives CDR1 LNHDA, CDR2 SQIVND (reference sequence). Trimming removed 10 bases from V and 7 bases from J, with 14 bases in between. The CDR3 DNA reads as TGTGCCATCTCTAGCAGGAGGAATGAGCAGTTCTTC. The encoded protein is CAISSRRNEQFF.

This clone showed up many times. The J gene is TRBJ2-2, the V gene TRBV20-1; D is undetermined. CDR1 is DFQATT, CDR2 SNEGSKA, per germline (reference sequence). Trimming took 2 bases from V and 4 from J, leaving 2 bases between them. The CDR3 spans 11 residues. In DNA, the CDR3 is TGCAGTGCTAGACGCACCGGGGAGCTGTTTTTT. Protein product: CSARRTGELFF.

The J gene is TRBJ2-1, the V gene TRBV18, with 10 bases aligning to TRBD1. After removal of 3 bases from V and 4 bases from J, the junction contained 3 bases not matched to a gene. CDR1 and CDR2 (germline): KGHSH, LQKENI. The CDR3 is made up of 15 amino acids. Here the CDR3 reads CASSPGQGLYNEQFF. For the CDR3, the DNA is TGTGCCAGCTCACCGGGACAGGGGTTATACAATGAGCAGTTCTTC. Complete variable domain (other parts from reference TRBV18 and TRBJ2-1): NAGVMQNPRHLVRRRGQEARLRCSPMKGHSHVYWYRQLPEEGLKFMVYLQKENIIDESGMPKERFSAEFPKEGPSILRIQQVVRGDSAAYFCASSPGQGLYNEQFFGPGTRLTVL.

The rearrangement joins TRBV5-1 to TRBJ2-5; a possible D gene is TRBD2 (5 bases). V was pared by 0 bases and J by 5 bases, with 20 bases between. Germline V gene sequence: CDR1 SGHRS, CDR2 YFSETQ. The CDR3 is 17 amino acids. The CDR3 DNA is TGCGCCAGCAGCTTGGCCCCAGCGGAGATCCCCGGCGAGACCCAGTACTTC. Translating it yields CASSLAPAEIPGETQYF.

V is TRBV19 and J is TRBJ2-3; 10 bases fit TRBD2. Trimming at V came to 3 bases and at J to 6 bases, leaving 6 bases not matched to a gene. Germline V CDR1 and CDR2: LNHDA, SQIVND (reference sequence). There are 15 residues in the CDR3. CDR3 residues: CASSILAGEGDTQYF. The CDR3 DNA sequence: TGTGCCAGTAGTATTCTAGCGGGAGAGGGGGATACGCAGTATTTT.

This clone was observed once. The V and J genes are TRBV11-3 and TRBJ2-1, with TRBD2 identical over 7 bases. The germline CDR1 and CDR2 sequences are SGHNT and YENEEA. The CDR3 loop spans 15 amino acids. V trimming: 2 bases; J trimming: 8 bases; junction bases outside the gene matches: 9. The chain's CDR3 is CASSLRGGSFYEQFF. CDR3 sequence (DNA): TGTGCCAGCAGCTTAAGGGGCGGGAGTTTCTATGAGCAGTTCTTC.

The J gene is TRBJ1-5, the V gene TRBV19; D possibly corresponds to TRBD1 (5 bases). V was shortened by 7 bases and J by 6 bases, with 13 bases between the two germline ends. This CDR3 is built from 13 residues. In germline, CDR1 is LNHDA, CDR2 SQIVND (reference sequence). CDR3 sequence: CASTMRGGQPQHF. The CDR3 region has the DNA TGTGCCAGTACTATGCGGGGGGGTCAGCCCCAGCATTTT.

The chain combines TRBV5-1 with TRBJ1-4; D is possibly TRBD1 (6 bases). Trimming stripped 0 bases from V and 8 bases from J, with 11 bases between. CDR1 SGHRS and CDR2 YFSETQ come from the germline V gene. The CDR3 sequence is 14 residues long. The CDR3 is CASSLGGLREKLFF. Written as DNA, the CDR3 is TGCGCCAGCAGCTTGGGGGGGCTGAGAGAAAAACTGTTTTTT.

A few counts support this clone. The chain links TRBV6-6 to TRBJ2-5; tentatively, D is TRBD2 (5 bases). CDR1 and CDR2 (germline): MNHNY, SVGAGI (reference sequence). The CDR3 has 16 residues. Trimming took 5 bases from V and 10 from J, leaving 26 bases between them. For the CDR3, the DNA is TGTGCCAGCAGTCTACACCGGACGGACCCTCACGAGGGCCAGTACTTC. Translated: CASSLHRTDPHEGQYF.